This T cell receptor beta chain emerged from a study of blood T cells in healthy people across ages. About the research overall: Using template switching, researchers captured about one barcoded beta molecule for each two T cells.

Germline V gives CDR1 KGHSH, CDR2 LQKENI. V shed 5 bases and J 9 bases; nucleotides not matched to a gene: 3. The CDR3 length is 12 residues. Then a second PCR, running roughly 6 to 12 cycles, was carried out with a sample-barcoded 5' primer and a J-beta primer mix. TCRdb analysed the 5' RACE reads with MiXCR anew, one entry per CDR3 protein. This sample has around 1.7 million distinct CDR3 sequences, with approximately 30% found just once. Donors gave about 9.3 milliliters of peripheral blood apiece. Per sample, no less than 5 micrograms of total RNA were extracted. The V call is TRBV18, the J call TRBJ2-1, with 8 nucleotides matching TRBD1. The sequenced sample consisted of blood. The source of this sequence is a woman in her twenties or thirties in good health. Here the CDR3 reads CASSSQGGEQFF. The CDR3 DNA follows: TGTGCCAGCTCATCACAGGGGGGTGAGCAGTTCTTC.